Shown below are 13 T cell receptor beta chains from a single sample sequenced in a study of blood T cell repertoires in COVID-19. Produced via immunoSEQ multiplex PCR; TCRdb's table is partial and in-frame only. The sample contains more than 250,000 clones, 84% of which appear only once. The source material was peripheral blood. The receptor set was obtained from a human donor in a cohort sampled during active COVID-19.

The V gene is TRBV10-2, the J gene TRBJ2-1, with 12 bases fitting TRBD2. The germline gives CDR1 WSHSY, CDR2 SAAADI. V was pared by 5 bases and J by 6 bases, with 11 bases of the junction left unmatched. The CDR3 covers 17 residues. CDR3 amino acids: CASSHPSGGALGNEQFF. For the CDR3, the DNA is TGCGCCAGCAGTCATCCTAGCGGGGGGGCCCTGGGCAATGAGCAGTTCTTC.

The chain couples TRBV6-5 to TRBJ2-1, with D tentatively TRBD1 (6 bases). CDR3 size: 13 residues. Trimming pared 7 bases from V and 5 bases from J, leaving 12 bases between. Germline V CDR1 and CDR2: MNHEY, SVGAGI. CDR3 nucleotides: TGTGCCAGCATAGCAAGGGACAACAATGAGCAGTTCTTC. Protein product: CASIARDNNEQFF.

This clone was seen just once. This chain joins TRBV23-1 and TRBJ1-1; D might be TRBD1 (5 bases). TRBV23-1 qualifies as an ORF whose function is uncertain. The V gene lost 2 bases and the J gene lost 8 bases, with 12 bases spanning the gap. The CDR3 extends over 13 amino acids. CDR3 nucleotides: TGCGCCAGCAGTCAAGAGTACAGACAGGAAGCTTTCTTT. Protein sequence: CASSQEYRQEAFF.

The rearrangement links TRBV18 to TRBJ2-7; 11 nucleotides match TRBD2. The V segment lost 1 base and the J segment 5 bases; nucleotides outside the gene matches: 7. The CDR3 has 16 residues. CDR1 and CDR2 from the germline V gene are KGHSH and LQKENI. The CDR3 DNA is TGTGCCAGCTCACCACGACTAGCGGGATTTGAGAACGAGCAGTACTTC. Translation gives CASSPRLAGFENEQYF.

The rearrangement joins TRBV6-5 to TRBJ2-3, with TRBD2 identical over 8 bases. Losses at the gene ends were 6 bases for V and 5 bases for J; bases not matched to a gene: 7. CDR1 MNHEY and CDR2 SVGAGI come from the germline V gene. The CDR3 runs to 14 residues. CDR3 nucleotide sequence: TGTGCCAGCAGCCGGGGGGGGGCTCAAGATACGCAGTATTTT. Residues: CASSRGGAQDTQYF.

This chain links TRBV5-1 with TRBJ2-6, with TRBD1 matching over 10 bases. The length of the CDR3 is 18 residues. Germline trimming cut 3 bases from V and 0 bases from J; bases unmatched to any gene: 6. Germline V gives CDR1 SGHRS, CDR2 YFSETQ. CDR3 sequence reads: CASSYLTGGGSGANVLTF. CDR3 sequence (DNA): TGCGCCAGCAGCTACCTGACAGGGGGCGGCTCTGGGGCCAACGTCCTGACTTTC.

The chain combines TRBV27 with TRBJ2-3, with TRBD2 matching 8 bases. J was trimmed by 0 bases and V by 8 bases; bases with no gene match: 10. CDR3 length: 16 amino acids. From germline, CDR1 is MNHEY and CDR2 SMNVEV (reference sequence). CDR3 DNA: TGTGCCAGCCTGACCCGTCGCGGGGGGAGCACAGATACGCAGTATTTT. Its translation is CASLTRRGGSTDTQYF.

This chain links TRBV7-2 with TRBJ2-5, with a weak D call TRBD1 (5 bases). The V gene lost 3 bases and the J gene lost 5 bases, with 10 bases spanning the gap. This CDR3 region has 13 residues. Germline-derived CDR1 and CDR2 are SGHTA and FQGNSA. Here the CDR3 reads CASSLQGVETQYF. The CDR3 bases are TGTGCCAGCAGCTTGCAGGGTGTGGAGACCCAGTACTTC.

The V gene is TRBV7-9, the J gene TRBJ2-3, with D possibly TRBD1 on 6 matching bases. V lost 3 bases and J lost 0, with 13 bases in between. The CDR3 is 16 residues long. CDR1 is SEHNR and CDR2 is FQNEAQ in the germline V gene (reference sequence). CDR3 coding DNA: TGTGCCAGCAGCTTGGCCCAGGGGTTAAGCACAGATACGCAGTATTTT. It yields the protein CASSLAQGLSTDTQYF.

The CDR3 protein is CASSAGLGRSSSGRLPETQYF. The CDR3 nucleotides read TGTGCCAGCAGCGCAGGGTTGGGGAGGTCGAGTAGCGGGAGGCTCCCAGAGACCCAGTACTTC. The genes are TRBV9 and TRBJ2-5, with 10 bases identical to TRBD2. CDR1 is SGDLS and CDR2 is YYNGEE in the germline V gene. V lost 3 bases and J lost 4; bases outside the gene matches: 24. There are 21 residues in the CDR3.

The table lists this clone with a count of one. The chain carries TRBV6-5 and TRBJ2-7, with D possibly matching TRBD2 (6 bases). Per the germline V gene, CDR1 is MNHEY and CDR2 is SVGAGI. The V gene lost 6 bases and the J gene lost 5 bases, with 14 bases spanning the gap. The CDR3 has 13 amino acids. CDR3 sequence: CASRGGTGDEQYF. Here the CDR3 DNA reads TGTGCCAGCAGGGGCGGGACTGGGGACGAGCAGTACTTC.

The V and J genes are TRBV6-6 and TRBJ1-1; D might be TRBD1 (5 bases). Trimming cost V 8 bases and J 4 bases, with 14 bases left between them. Germline CDR1 reads MNHNY; CDR2 reads SVGAGI (reference sequence). The CDR3 is 13 residues long. The CDR3 loop is CASCKGFGTEAFF. CDR3 nucleotide sequence: TGTGCCAGCTGTAAGGGGTTTGGCACTGAAGCTTTCTTT.

The V and J genes are TRBV7-6 and TRBJ2-3, with 14 positions matching TRBD2. Germline CDR1 reads SGHVS; CDR2 reads FNYEAQ. V trimming: 5 bases; J trimming: 3 bases; junction bases outside the gene matches: 10. This CDR3 spans 18 amino acids. The DNA of the CDR3 is TGTGCCAGCAGCCCAGAGGTCGGGACTAGCGGGAGAACAGATACGCAGTATTTT. Its translation: CASSPEVGTSGRTDTQYF.